This T cell receptor (beta chain) emerged from a study of Tregs in tolerant kidney transplant recipients. Whole-study context: Recipient cells were told from donor cells by antibody staining.

Points on this clone: What it recognizes is unknown.

Regarding the study as a whole: The small number of patients limits these findings pending further validation.

Profiling relied on immunoSEQ multiplex PCR, and the TCRdb table lists in-frame clones only, not all of them. Of 20,000 or so clones detected, around three fifths appear once; the ten largest clones hold about 3.5%. Germline V gene lookup returns CDR1 DFQATT and CDR2 SNEGSKA (reference sequence). The ends were cut back, 5 bases at V and 7 bases at J, with 5 bases in the middle. This CDR3 is built from 9 residues. This receptor was taken from a human donor in good health. Sequenced: Tregs from blood cultured with allogeneic cells. V and J are TRBV20-1 and TRBJ1-2; D unresolved. CDR3 DNA: TGCAGTGCTCGGCCTGGCTACACCTTC. Translation: CSARPGYTF.